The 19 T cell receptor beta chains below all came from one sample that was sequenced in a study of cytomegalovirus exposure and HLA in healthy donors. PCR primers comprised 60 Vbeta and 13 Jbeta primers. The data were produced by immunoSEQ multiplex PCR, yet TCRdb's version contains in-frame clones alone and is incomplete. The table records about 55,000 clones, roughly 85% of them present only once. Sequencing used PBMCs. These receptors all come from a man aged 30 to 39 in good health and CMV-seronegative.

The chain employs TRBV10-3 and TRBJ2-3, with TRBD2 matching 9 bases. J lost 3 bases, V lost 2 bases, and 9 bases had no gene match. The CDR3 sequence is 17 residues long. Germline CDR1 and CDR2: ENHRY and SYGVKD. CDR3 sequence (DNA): TGTGCCATCAGTGAGGGGCGGGGGGGCACGATGACAGATACGCAGTATTTT. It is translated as CAISEGRGGTMTDTQYF.

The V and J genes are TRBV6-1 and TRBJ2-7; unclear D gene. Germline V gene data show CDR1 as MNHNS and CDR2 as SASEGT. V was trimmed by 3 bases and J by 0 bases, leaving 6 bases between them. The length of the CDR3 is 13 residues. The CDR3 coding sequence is TGTGCCAGCAGTGAGCTAGGCTCCTACGAGCAGTACTTC. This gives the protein CASSELGSYEQYF.

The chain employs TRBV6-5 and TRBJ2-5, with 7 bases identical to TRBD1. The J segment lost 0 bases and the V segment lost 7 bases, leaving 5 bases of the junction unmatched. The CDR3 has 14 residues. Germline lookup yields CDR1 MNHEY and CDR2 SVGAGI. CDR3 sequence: CASTGTANQETQYF. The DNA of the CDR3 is TGTGCCAGCACCGGGACAGCAAACCAAGAGACCCAGTACTTC.

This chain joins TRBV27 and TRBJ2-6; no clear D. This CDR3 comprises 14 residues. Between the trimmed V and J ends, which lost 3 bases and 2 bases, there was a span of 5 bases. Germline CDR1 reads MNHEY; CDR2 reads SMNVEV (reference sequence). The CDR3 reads CASSFVAGANVLTF. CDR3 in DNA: TGTGCCAGCAGTTTCGTAGCTGGGGCCAACGTCCTGACTTTC.

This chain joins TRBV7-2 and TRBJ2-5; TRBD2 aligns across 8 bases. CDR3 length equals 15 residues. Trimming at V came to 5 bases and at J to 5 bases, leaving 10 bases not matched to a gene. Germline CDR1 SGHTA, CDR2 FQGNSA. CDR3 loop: CASSRNGGAGETQYF. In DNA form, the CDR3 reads TGTGCCAGCAGCCGCAACGGGGGGGCCGGGGAGACCCAGTACTTC.

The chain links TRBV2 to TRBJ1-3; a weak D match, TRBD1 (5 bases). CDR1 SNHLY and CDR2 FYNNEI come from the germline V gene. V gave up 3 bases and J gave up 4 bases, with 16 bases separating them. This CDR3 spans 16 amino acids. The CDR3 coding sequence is TGTGCCAGCAGTGATAGGTACAGGATCTTCGGAAACACCATATATTTT. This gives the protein CASSDRYRIFGNTIYF.

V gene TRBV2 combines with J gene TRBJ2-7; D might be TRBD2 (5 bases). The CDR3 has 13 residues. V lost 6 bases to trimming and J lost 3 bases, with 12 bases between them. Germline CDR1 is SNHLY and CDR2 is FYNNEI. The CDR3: CASRNRRGYEQYF. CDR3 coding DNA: TGTGCCAGCAGAAACCGTCGGGGCTACGAGCAGTACTTC.

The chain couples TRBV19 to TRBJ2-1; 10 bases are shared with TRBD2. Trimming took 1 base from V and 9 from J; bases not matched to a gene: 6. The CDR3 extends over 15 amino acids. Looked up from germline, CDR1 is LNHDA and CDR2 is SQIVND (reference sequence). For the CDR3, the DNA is TGTGCCAGTAGTATAGGGCTAGCGGGAGACTCTGAGCAGTTCTTC. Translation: CASSIGLAGDSEQFF.

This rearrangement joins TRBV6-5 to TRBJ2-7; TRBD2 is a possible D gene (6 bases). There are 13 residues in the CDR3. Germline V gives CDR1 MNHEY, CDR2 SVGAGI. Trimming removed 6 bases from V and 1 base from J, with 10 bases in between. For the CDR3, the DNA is TGTGCCAGCAGCCACGGGAGTTCCTACGAGCAGTACTTC. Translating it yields CASSHGSSYEQYF.

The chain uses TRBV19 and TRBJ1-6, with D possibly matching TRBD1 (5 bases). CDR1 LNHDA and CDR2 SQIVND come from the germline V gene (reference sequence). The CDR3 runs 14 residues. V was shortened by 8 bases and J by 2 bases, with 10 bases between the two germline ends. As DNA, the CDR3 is TGTGCCAGTGGTGCACAGGCCTATAATTCACCCCTCCACTTT. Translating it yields CASGAQAYNSPLHF.

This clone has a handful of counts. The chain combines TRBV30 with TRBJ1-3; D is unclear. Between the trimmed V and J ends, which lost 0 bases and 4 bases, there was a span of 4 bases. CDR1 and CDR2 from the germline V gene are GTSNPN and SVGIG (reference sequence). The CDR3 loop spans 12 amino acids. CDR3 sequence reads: CAWSVQGNTIYF. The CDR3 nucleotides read TGTGCCTGGAGTGTACAAGGAAACACCATATATTTT.

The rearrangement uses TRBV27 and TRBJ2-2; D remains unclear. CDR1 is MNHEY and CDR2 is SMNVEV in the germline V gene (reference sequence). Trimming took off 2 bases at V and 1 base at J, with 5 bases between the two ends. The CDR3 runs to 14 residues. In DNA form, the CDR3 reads TGTGCCAGCAGTTTAGTGCGGAACACCGGGGAGCTGTTTTTT. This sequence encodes CASSLVRNTGELFF.

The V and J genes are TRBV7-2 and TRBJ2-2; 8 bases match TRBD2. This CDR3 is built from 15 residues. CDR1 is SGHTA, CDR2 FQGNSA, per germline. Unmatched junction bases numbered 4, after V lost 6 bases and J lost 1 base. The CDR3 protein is CASRPSGLNTGELFF. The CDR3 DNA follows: TGTGCCAGCAGGCCTAGCGGGTTGAACACCGGGGAGCTGTTTTTT.

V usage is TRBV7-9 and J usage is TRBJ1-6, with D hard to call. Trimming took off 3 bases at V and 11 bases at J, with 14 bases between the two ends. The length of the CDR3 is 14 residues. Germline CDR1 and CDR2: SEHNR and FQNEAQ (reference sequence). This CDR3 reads CASSFSGSKTPLHF. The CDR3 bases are TGTGCCAGCAGCTTCAGCGGTTCTAAGACACCCCTCCACTTT.

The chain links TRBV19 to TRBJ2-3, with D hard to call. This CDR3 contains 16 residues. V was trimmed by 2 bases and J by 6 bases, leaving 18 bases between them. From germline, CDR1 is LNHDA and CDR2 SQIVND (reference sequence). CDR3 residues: CASSITPPRNGDTQYF. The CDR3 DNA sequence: TGTGCCAGTAGTATAACCCCCCCGCGTAACGGGGATACGCAGTATTTT.

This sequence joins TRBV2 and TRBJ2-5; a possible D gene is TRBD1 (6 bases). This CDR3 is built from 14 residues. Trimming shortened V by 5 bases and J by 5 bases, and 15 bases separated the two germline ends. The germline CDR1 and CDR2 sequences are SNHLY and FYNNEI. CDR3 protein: CASSLRTRGETQYF. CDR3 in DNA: TGTGCCAGCAGTCTCCGGACCAGGGGTGAGACCCAGTACTTC. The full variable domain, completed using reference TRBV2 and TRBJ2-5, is EPEVTQTPSHQVTQMGQEVILRCVPISNHLYFYWYRQILGQKVEFLVSFYNNEISEKSEIFDDQFSVERPDGSNFTLKIRSTKLEDSAMYFCASSLRTRGETQYFGPGTRLLVL.

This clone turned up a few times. The CDR3 DNA sequence: TGTGCCAGCACCCTACGGACAGGGCACTATGGCTACACCTTC. It is translated as CASTLRTGHYGYTF. The V call is TRBV2, the J call TRBJ1-2, with 8 bases aligning to TRBD1. V trimming: 7 bases; J trimming: 3 bases; junction bases outside the gene matches: 7. The CDR3 extends over 14 amino acids. Looked up from germline, CDR1 is SNHLY and CDR2 is FYNNEI.

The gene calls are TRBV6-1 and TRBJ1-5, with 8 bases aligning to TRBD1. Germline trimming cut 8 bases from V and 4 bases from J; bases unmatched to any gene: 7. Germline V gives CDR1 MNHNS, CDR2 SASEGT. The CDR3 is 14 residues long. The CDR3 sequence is CASQTGGINQPQHF. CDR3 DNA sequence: TGTGCCAGCCAAACAGGGGGGATAAATCAGCCCCAGCATTTT.

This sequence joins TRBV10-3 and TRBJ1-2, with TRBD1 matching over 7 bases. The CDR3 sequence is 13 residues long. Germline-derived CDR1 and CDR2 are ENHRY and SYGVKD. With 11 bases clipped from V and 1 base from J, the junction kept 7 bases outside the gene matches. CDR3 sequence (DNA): TGTGCCTCTCGGGACAGCCTTAACTATGGCTACACCTTC. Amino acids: CASRDSLNYGYTF.